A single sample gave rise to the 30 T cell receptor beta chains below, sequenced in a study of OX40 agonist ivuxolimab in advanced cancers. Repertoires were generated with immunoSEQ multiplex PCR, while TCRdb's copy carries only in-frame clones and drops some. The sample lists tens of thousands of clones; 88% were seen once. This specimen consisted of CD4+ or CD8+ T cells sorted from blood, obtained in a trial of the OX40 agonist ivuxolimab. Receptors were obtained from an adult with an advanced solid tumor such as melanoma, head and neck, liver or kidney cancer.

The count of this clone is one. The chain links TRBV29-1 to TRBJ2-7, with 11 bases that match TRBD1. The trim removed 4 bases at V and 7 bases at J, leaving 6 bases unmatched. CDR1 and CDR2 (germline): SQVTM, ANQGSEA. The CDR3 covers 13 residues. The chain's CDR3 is CSVGGTGGREQYF. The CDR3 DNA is TGCAGCGTTGGGGGGACAGGGGGGCGGGAGCAGTACTTC.

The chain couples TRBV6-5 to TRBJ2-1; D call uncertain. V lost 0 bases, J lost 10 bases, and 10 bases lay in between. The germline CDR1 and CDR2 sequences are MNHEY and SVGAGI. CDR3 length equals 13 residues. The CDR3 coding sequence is TGTGCCAGCAGTTACTCGAAGGGCTCCGAGCAGTTCTTC. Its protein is CASSYSKGSEQFF.

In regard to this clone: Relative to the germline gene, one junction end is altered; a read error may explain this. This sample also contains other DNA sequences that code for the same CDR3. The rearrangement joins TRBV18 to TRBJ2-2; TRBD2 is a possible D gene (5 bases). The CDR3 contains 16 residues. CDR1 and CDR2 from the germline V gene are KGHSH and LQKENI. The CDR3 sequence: CASSPPSRSNTGELFF. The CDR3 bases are TGTGCCAGCTCACCTCCTAGCAGATCGAACACCGGGGAACTGTTTTTT.

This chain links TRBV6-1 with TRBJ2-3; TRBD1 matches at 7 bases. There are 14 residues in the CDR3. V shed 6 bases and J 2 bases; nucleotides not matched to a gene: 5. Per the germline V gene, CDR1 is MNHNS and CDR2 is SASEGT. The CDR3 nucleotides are TGTGCCAGCAGGACAGGGATCTCCACAGATACGCAGTATTTT. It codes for CASRTGISTDTQYF.

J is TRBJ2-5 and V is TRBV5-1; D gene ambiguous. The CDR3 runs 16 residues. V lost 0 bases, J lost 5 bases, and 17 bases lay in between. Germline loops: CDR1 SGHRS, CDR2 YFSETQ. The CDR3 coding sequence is TGCGCCAGCAGCTTGGCCCGGACGCAAACTCGGGAGACCCAGTACTTC. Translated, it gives CASSLARTQTRETQYF.

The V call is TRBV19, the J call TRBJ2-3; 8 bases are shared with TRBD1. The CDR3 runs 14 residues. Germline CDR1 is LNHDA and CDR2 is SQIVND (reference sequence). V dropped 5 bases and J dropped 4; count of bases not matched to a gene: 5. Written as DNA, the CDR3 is TGTGCCAGTAGTTGGGGACAGGCCCCAGATACGCAGTATTTT. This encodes CASSWGQAPDTQYF.

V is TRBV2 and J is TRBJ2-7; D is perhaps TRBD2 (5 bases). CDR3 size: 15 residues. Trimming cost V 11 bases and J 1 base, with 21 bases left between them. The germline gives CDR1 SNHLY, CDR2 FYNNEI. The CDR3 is CARPRGAFTSYEQYF. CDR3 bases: TGTGCCCGCCCCCGGGGAGCCTTTACGTCCTACGAGCAGTACTTC.

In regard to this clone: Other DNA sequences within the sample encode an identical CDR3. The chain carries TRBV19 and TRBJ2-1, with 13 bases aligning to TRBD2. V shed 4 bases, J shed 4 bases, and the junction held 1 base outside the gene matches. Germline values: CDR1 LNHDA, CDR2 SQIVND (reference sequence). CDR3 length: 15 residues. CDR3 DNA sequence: TGTGCCAGTAGTACACTAGCGGGAGGGTACAATGAGCAGTTCTTC. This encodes CASSTLAGGYNEQFF.

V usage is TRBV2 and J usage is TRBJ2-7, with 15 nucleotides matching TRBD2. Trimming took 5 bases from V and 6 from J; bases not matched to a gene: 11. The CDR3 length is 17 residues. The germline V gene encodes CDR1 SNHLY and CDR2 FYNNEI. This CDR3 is CASSSVGGTSGRTEQYF. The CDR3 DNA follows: TGTGCCAGCAGTTCCGTCGGTGGGACTAGCGGGAGGACCGAGCAGTACTTC.

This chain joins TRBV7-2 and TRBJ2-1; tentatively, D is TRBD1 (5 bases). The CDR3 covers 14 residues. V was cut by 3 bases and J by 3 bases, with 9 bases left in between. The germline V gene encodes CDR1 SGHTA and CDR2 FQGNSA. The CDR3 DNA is TGTGCCAGCAGCTTCCCAGGGATCTACAATGAGCAGTTCTTC. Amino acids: CASSFPGIYNEQFF.

CDR3 nucleotides: TGTGCCAGCAGCTTAGGTAGTGGGACACCCGGGGAGCTGTTTTTT. Protein: CASSLGSGTPGELFF. The chain uses TRBV11-3 and TRBJ2-2; D possibly corresponds to TRBD1 (6 bases). Trimming stripped 1 base from V and 6 bases from J, with 12 bases between. Germline CDR1 and CDR2: SGHNT and YENEEA. The CDR3 extends over 15 amino acids. The complete variable domain, with remaining parts taken from reference TRBV11-3 and TRBJ2-2, reads EAGVVQSPRYKIIEKKQPVAFWCNPISGHNTLYWYLQNLGQGPELLIRYENEEAVDDSQLPKDRFSAERLKGVDSTLKIQPAELGDSAVYLCASSLGSGTPGELFFGEGSRLTVL.

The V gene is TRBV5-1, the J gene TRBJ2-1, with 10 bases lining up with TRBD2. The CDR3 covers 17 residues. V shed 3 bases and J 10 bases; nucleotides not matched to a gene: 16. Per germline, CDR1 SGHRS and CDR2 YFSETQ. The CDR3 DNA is TGCGCCAGCAGCTCTGGACCCGGACTAGCGGACACCTACGAGCAGTTCTTC. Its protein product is CASSSGPGLADTYEQFF.

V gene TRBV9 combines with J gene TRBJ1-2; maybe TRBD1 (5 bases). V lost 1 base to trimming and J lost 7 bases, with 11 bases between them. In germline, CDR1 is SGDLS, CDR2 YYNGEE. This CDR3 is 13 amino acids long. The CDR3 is CASSVLAGGGYTF. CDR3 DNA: TGTGCCAGCAGCGTACTGGCCGGGGGTGGCTACACCTTC.

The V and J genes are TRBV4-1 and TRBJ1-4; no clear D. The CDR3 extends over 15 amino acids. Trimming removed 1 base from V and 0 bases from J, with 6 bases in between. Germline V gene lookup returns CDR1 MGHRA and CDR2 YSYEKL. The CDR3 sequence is CASSQVSSTNEKLFF. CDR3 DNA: TGCGCCAGCAGCCAAGTGTCCTCAACTAATGAAAAACTGTTTTTT.

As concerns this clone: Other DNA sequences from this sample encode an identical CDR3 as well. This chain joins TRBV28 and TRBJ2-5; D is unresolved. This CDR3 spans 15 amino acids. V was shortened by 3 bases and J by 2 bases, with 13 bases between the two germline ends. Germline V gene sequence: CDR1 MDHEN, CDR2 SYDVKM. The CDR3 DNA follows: TGTGCCAGCAGTTTCACTGGAACGGCACAAGAGACCCAGTACTTC. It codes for CASSFTGTAQETQYF. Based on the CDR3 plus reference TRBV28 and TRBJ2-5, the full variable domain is DVKVTQSSRYLVKRTGEKVFLECVQDMDHENMFWYRQDPGLGLRLIYFSYDVKMKEKGDIPEGYSVSREKKERFSLILESASTNQTSMYLCASSFTGTAQETQYFGPGTRLLVL.

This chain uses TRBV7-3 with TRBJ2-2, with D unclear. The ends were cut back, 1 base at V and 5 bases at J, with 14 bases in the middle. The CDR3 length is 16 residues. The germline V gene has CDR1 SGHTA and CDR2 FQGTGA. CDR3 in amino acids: CASSLNSPAATGELFF. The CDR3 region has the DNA TGTGCCAGCAGCTTAAACTCCCCCGCAGCGACCGGGGAGCTGTTTTTT.

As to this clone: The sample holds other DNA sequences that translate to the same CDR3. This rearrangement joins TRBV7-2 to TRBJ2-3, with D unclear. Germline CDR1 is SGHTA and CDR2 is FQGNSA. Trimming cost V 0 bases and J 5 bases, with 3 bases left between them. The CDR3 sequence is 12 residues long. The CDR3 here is CASSLAEDTQYF. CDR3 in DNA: TGTGCCAGCAGCTTAGCGGAAGATACGCAGTATTTT.

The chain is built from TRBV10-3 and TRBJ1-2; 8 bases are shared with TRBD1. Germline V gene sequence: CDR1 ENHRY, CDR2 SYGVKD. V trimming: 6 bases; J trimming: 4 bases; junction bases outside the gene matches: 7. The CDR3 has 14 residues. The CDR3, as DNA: TGTGCCATCAGGTCGGCGGACAGGGTCTATGGCTACACCTTC. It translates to CAIRSADRVYGYTF.

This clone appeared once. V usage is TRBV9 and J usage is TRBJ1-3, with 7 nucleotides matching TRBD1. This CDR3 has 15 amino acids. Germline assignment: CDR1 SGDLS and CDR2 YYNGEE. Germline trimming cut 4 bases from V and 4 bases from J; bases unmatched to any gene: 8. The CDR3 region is CASSFTQGQGNTIYF. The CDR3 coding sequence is TGTGCCAGCAGCTTCACACAGGGGCAGGGAAACACCATATATTTT.

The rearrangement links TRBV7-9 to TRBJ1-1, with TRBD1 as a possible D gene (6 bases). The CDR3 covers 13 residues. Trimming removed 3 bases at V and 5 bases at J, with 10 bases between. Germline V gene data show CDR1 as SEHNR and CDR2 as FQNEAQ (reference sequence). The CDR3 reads CASSLQQGTEAFF. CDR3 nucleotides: TGTGCCAGCAGCTTGCAACAGGGTACTGAAGCTTTCTTT.

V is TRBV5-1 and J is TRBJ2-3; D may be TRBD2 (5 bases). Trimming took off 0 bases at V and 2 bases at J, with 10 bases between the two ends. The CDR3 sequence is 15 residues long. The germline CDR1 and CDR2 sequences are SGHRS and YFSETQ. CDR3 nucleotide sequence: TGCGCCAGCAGCTTGGTCAGACTATACACAGATACGCAGTATTTT. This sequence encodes CASSLVRLYTDTQYF.

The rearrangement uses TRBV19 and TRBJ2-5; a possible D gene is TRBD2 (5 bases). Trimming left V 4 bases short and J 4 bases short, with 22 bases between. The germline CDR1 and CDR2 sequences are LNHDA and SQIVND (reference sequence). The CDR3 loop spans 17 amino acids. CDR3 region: CASSKRLPRGEGETQYF. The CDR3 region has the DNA TGTGCCAGTAGTAAGCGCCTTCCTCGGGGTGAGGGAGAGACCCAGTACTTC. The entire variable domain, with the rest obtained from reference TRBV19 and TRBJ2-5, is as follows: DGGITQSPKYLFRKEGQNVTLSCEQNLNHDAMYWYRQDPGQGLRLIYYSQIVNDFQKGDIAEGYSVSREKKESFPLTVTSAQKNPTAFYLCASSKRLPRGEGETQYFGPGTRLLVL.

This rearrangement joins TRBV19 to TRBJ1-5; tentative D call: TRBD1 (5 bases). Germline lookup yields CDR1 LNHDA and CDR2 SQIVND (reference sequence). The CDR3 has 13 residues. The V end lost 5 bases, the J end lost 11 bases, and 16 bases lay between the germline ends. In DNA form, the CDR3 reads TGTGCCAGTAGTCCCCCGGGGCCCTGGGCCCAGCATTTT. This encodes CASSPPGPWAQHF. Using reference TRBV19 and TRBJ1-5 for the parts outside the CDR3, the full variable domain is DGGITQSPKYLFRKEGQNVTLSCEQNLNHDAMYWYRQDPGQGLRLIYYSQIVNDFQKGDIAEGYSVSREKKESFPLTVTSAQKNPTAFYLCASSPPGPWAQHFGDGTRLSIL.

DNA of the CDR3: TGTGCCAGCAGTGGGTTTCAGGGGAACACTGAAGCTTTCTTT. Translating it yields CASSGFQGNTEAFF. V is TRBV25-1 and J is TRBJ1-1, with TRBD1 as a possible D gene (5 bases). Trimming removed 4 bases from V and 1 base from J, with 10 bases in between. Germline assignment: CDR1 MGHDK and CDR2 SYGVNS. The CDR3 is 14 amino acids.

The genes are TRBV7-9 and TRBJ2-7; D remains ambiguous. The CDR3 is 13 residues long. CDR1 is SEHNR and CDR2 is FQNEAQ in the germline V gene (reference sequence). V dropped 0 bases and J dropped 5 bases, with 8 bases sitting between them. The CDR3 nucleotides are TGTGCCAGCAGCTTAGCCCTTGGGAACGAGCAGTACTTC. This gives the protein CASSLALGNEQYF. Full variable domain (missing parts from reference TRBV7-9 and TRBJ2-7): DTGVSQNPRHKITKRGQNVTFRCDPISEHNRLYWYRQTLGQGPEFLTYFQNEAQLEKSRLLSDRFSAERPKGSFSTLEIQRTEQGDSAMYLCASSLALGNEQYFGPGTRLTVT.

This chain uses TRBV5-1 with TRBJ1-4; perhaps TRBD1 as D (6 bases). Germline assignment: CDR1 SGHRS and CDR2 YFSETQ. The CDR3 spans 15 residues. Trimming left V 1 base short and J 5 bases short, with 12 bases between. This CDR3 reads CASSLPTGPNEKLFF. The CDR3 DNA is TGCGCCAGCAGCTTGCCGACAGGACCAAATGAAAAACTGTTTTTT.

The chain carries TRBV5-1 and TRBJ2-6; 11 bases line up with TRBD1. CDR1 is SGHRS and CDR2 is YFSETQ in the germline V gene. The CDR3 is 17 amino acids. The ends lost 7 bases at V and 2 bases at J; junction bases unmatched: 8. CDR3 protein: CASSPGQGVAGANVLTF. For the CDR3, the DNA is TGCGCCAGCTCTCCGGGACAGGGGGTTGCTGGGGCCAACGTCCTGACTTTC.

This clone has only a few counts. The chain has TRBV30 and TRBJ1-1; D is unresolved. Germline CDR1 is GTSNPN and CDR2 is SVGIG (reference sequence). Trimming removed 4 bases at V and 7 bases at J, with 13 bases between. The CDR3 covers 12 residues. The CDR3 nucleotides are TGTGCCTGGAAAACACTCGCAGGTGAAGCTTTCTTT. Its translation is CAWKTLAGEAFF.

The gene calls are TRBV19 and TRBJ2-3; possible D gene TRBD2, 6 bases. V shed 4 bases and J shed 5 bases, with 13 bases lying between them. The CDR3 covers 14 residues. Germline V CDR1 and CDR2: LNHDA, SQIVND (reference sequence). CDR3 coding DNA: TGTGCCAGTAGTAGGGGAGGCCGCGGAGATACGCAGTATTTT. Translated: CASSRGGRGDTQYF.

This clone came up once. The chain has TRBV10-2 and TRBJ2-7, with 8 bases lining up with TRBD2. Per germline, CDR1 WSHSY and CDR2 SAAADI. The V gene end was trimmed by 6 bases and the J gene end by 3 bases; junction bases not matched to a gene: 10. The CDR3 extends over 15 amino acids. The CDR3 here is CASREPGTSNYEQYF. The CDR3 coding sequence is TGCGCCAGCAGAGAACCCGGGACTAGTAACTACGAGCAGTACTTC.